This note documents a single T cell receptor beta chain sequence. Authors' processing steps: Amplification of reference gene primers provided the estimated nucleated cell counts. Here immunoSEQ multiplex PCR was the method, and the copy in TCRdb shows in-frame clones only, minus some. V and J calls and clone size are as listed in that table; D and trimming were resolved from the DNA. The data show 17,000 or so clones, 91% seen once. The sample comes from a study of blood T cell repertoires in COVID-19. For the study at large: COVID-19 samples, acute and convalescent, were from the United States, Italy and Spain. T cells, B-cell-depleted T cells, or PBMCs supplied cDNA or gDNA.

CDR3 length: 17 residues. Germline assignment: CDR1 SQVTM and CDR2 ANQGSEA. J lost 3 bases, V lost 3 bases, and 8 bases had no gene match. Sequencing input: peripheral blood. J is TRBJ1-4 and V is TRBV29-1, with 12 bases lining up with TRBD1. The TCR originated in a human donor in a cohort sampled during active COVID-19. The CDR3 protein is CSVERDRGLSANEKLFF. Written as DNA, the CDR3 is TGCAGCGTTGAGCGGGACAGGGGGCTTTCGGCTAATGAAAAACTGTTTTTT.